This passage covers 20 T cell receptor beta chains from one sample sequenced in a study of blood T cell repertoires in COVID-19. Repertoires were generated with immunoSEQ multiplex PCR, while TCRdb's copy carries only in-frame clones and drops some. The repertoire includes roughly 220,000 clones, 80% to 85% of them detected once, and 8% to 9% sits in the top ten. Material for sequencing was peripheral blood. The receptors were sampled from a woman aged 80 or over with COVID-19, enrolled during active disease.

A single count supports this clone. J is TRBJ1-2 and V is TRBV7-2, with D possibly matching TRBD1 (6 bases). With 5 bases removed from V and 2 bases from J, the gap between germline ends came to 12 bases. The germline V gene encodes CDR1 SGHTA and CDR2 FQGNSA. The CDR3 runs to 14 residues. Here the CDR3 reads CASSVSQGNYGYTF. CDR3 nucleotide sequence: TGTGCCAGCAGCGTCTCACAGGGAAACTATGGCTACACCTTC.

The rearrangement joins TRBV2 to TRBJ2-7; D uncertain. The CDR3 length is 12 residues. Germline loops: CDR1 SNHLY, CDR2 FYNNEI. V shed 6 bases and J shed 0 bases, with 6 bases lying between them. DNA for the CDR3: TGTGCCAGCAGGTTCAGCTCCTACGAGCAGTACTTC. Encoded protein: CASRFSSYEQYF.

This clone was seen many times. The V gene is TRBV28, the J gene TRBJ1-5; possibly TRBD1 for D (6 bases). Germline V gives CDR1 MDHEN, CDR2 SYDVKM. The CDR3 spans 14 residues. V lost 6 bases to trimming and J lost 4 bases, with 13 bases between them. This CDR3 reads CASRKQGANQPQHF. The CDR3 DNA reads TGTGCCAGCAGGAAACAGGGAGCGAATCAGCCCCAGCATTTT.

In regard to this clone: One end of the junction is discordant with germline, which a read error may explain. The gene calls are TRBV6-2 or TRBV6-3 and TRBJ2-5, with TRBD2 matching over 8 bases. The CDR3 is made up of 13 amino acids. CDR1 is MNHEY, CDR2 SVGEGT, per germline. The CDR3 protein is CASSDIESGSRNF. The CDR3 nucleotides are TGTGCCAGCAGCGATATAGAAAGCGGGAGTAGGAACTTC.

This clone was observed a handful of times. The J gene is TRBJ1-2, the V gene TRBV29-1, with 7 positions matching TRBD1. This CDR3 region has 12 residues. With V trimmed by 6 bases and J by 4 bases, 5 bases remained unmatched. Germline loops: CDR1 SQVTM, CDR2 ANQGSEA. The CDR3 DNA sequence: TGCAGCGTCAGACAGGGACGCTATGGCTACACCTTC. This encodes CSVRQGRYGYTF.

Concerning this clone itself: Other DNA sequences in this specimen translate into the identical CDR3. The V and J genes are TRBV18 and TRBJ2-7; 9 bases line up with TRBD1. Germline loops: CDR1 KGHSH, CDR2 LQKENI. This CDR3 is built from 14 residues. Germline trimming cut 3 bases from V and 4 bases from J; bases unmatched to any gene: 4. CDR3 bases: TGTGCCAGCTCACCGGGACAGGGTTTATACGAGCAGTACTTC. Encoded protein: CASSPGQGLYEQYF.

The gene calls are TRBV7-9 and TRBJ2-6, with 8 bases matching TRBD2. CDR3 length equals 18 residues. CDR1 is SEHNR, CDR2 FQNEAQ, per germline (reference sequence). V was pared by 5 bases and J by 0 bases, with 9 bases of the junction left unmatched. CDR3 bases: TGTGCCAGCAGCCCCGGACTAGCCCTTCCCTCTGGGGCCAACGTCCTGACTTTC. It translates to CASSPGLALPSGANVLTF.

This chain connects TRBV19 to TRBJ2-2, with D perhaps TRBD2 (6 bases). This CDR3 is 15 amino acids long. Trimming stripped 5 bases from V and 4 bases from J, with 14 bases between. CDR1 is LNHDA and CDR2 is SQIVND in the germline V gene (reference sequence). The CDR3 loop is CASSSRGGATGELFF. The CDR3 DNA is TGTGCCAGTAGTTCTCGCGGAGGGGCCACCGGGGAGCTGTTTTTT.

In this sample, this clone turned up once. The chain recombines TRBV18 with TRBJ1-5, with unresolved D. Germline CDR1 is KGHSH and CDR2 is LQKENI. V lost 7 bases to trimming and J lost 0 bases, with 7 bases between them. This CDR3 has 13 residues. CDR3: CASCSNSNQPQHF. The CDR3 DNA is TGTGCCAGCTGCTCTAATAGCAATCAGCCCCAGCATTTT.

The rearrangement uses TRBV6-1 and TRBJ1-1, with a tentative D call TRBD1 (5 bases). Germline V gene data show CDR1 as MNHNS and CDR2 as SASEGT. Deletions cut 2 bases from V and 1 base from J, with 5 bases between. The CDR3 is 13 residues long. CDR3 nucleotides: TGTGCCAGCAGTGAACAGGGGAACACTGAAGCTTTCTTT. As protein: CASSEQGNTEAFF.

The V gene is TRBV7-2, the J gene TRBJ1-2, with D tentatively TRBD1 (6 bases). The CDR3 length is 15 residues. Germline values: CDR1 SGHTA, CDR2 FQGNSA. V lost 3 bases, J lost 4 bases, and 15 bases lay in between. As DNA, the CDR3 is TGTGCCAGCAGCTTTAGCCCCAGGGGTGGCTATGGCTACACCTTC. It is translated as CASSFSPRGGYGYTF. Looking up the rest from reference TRBV7-2 and TRBJ1-2 gives the full variable domain: GAGVSQSPSNKVTEKGKDVELRCDPISGHTALYWYRQSLGQGLEFLIYFQGNSAPDKSGLPSDRFSAERTGGSVSTLTIQRTQQEDSAVYLCASSFSPRGGYGYTFGSGTRLTVV.

V gene TRBV25-1 combines with J gene TRBJ2-3, with 8 bases fitting TRBD1. After removal of 4 bases from V and 1 base from J, the junction contained 1 base not matched to a gene. This CDR3 contains 14 residues. CDR1 MGHDK and CDR2 SYGVNS come from the germline V gene. The CDR3 bases are TGTGCCAGCAGTGTGGACAGGGGCACAGATACGCAGTATTTT. Translating it yields CASSVDRGTDTQYF.

The chain is built from TRBV2 and TRBJ1-1; 11 bases line up with TRBD1. The junction had 5 bases not matched to a gene; V was cut back by 3 bases and J by 5 bases. CDR3 length: 15 amino acids. In germline, CDR1 is SNHLY, CDR2 FYNNEI. CDR3 protein: CASSDAGTGGTEAFF. For the CDR3, the DNA is TGTGCCAGCAGTGACGCCGGGACAGGGGGTACTGAAGCTTTCTTT.

The rearrangement links TRBV12-3 or TRBV12-4 to TRBJ1-5; D unclear. Trimming removed 4 bases from V and 7 bases from J, with 11 bases in between. CDR3 length: 13 amino acids. The CDR3 loop is CASSSDLGQPQHF. CDR3 nucleotide sequence: TGTGCCAGCAGTTCGGACTTGGGGCAGCCCCAGCATTTT.

The chain links TRBV18 to TRBJ1-2, with 8 bases matching TRBD1. This CDR3 has 15 residues. V trimming: 7 bases; J trimming: 6 bases; junction bases outside the gene matches: 13. Germline loops: CDR1 KGHSH, CDR2 LQKENI. This CDR3 reads CASFTTSGQGHGYTF. CDR3 nucleotides: TGTGCCAGCTTCACCACTTCAGGACAGGGACATGGCTACACCTTC. The full variable domain, rest sourced from reference TRBV18 and TRBJ1-2, is NAGVMQNPRHLVRRRGQEARLRCSPMKGHSHVYWYRQLPEEGLKFMVYLQKENIIDESGMPKERFSAEFPKEGPSILRIQQVVRGDSAAYFCASFTTSGQGHGYTFGSGTRLTVV.

V is TRBV18 and J is TRBJ2-1; the D gene is possibly TRBD1 (6 bases). Germline V gene lookup returns CDR1 KGHSH and CDR2 LQKENI. V was clipped by 4 bases and J by 4 bases, with 11 bases between them. The CDR3 sequence is 14 residues long. The CDR3 loop reads CASSQKQGYNEQFF. CDR3 in DNA: TGTGCCAGCTCACAGAAGCAGGGGTACAATGAGCAGTTCTTC.

This chain uses TRBV6-5 with TRBJ1-2; D perhaps matches TRBD1 (6 bases). Germline loops: CDR1 MNHEY, CDR2 SVGAGI. Trimming shortened V by 2 bases and J by 4 bases, and 11 bases separated the two germline ends. The CDR3 sequence is 14 residues long. CDR3 in DNA: TGTGCCAGCAGTTACGGCAGGGGCCTCTATGGCTACACCTTC. The encoded protein is CASSYGRGLYGYTF.

The rearrangement joins TRBV19 to TRBJ2-2; D is unresolved. V shed 7 bases and J shed 7 bases, with 7 bases lying between them. CDR3 length equals 11 residues. Germline V lookup: CDR1 LNHDA, CDR2 SQIVND (reference sequence). CDR3 nucleotides: TGTGCCAGTATTAGCTACGGGGAGCTGTTTTTT. It encodes CASISYGELFF.

There are a few counts of this clone. The gene calls are TRBV9 and TRBJ1-2; D remains unclear. Per the germline V gene, CDR1 is SGDLS and CDR2 is YYNGEE. V was cut by 4 bases and J by 4 bases, with 14 bases left in between. The CDR3 length is 14 residues. The CDR3 is CASSPQRAGYGYTF. In nucleotides, the CDR3 is TGTGCCAGCAGCCCCCAACGGGCGGGCTATGGCTACACCTTC.

The V gene is TRBV18, the J gene TRBJ1-2; TRBD1 is a possible D gene (5 bases). This CDR3 region has 13 residues. The germline V and J ends were trimmed by 4 bases and 8 bases, with 14 bases remaining between them. Germline V gene data show CDR1 as KGHSH and CDR2 as LQKENI. The CDR3 sequence is CASSRNEGRGYTF. The CDR3 DNA sequence: TGTGCCAGCTCACGAAACGAGGGGAGGGGCTACACCTTC.